Shown below are 20 T cell receptor beta chains from a single sample sequenced in a study of T cell responses to AZD1222 COVID-19 vaccine. Libraries were prepared by immunoSEQ multiplex PCR; TCRdb keeps only in-frame clonotypes and omits some of them. The data show 130,000 or so clones, 75% to 95% seen once. This specimen was peripheral blood, taken 28 days after the second dose of the MenACWY control vaccine. The receptors stem from an adult who received the MenACWY meningococcal vaccine as a control.

The chain recombines TRBV11-3 with TRBJ2-6, with TRBD1 matching 12 bases. V lost 4 bases and J lost 2; bases outside the gene matches: 6. Germline lookup yields CDR1 SGHNT and CDR2 YENEEA. This CDR3 is 18 amino acids long. The CDR3 is CASSSGDRGPPGANVLTF. In DNA, the CDR3 is TGTGCCAGCAGCTCGGGGGACAGGGGGCCTCCTGGGGCCAACGTCCTGACTTTC.

The chain recombines TRBV2 with TRBJ2-1; 7 nucleotides line up with TRBD2. The trim removed 3 bases at V and 0 bases at J, leaving 2 bases unmatched. CDR1 and CDR2 from the germline V gene are SNHLY and FYNNEI. The CDR3 sequence is 15 residues long. The CDR3 DNA reads as TGTGCCAGCAGTGACTTAGCGGGCTCCTACAATGAGCAGTTCTTC. Protein product: CASSDLAGSYNEQFF.

The chain recombines TRBV7-9 with TRBJ2-7, with 7 bases identical to TRBD2. The CDR3 runs to 15 residues. Trimming took 0 bases from V and 1 from J; bases not matched to a gene: 3. Germline-derived CDR1 and CDR2 are SEHNR and FQNEAQ (reference sequence). In DNA form, the CDR3 reads TGTGCCAGCAGCTTAGCGTCTAGCGGATCCTACGAGCAGTACTTC. Encoded protein: CASSLASSGSYEQYF. Together with reference TRBV7-9 and TRBJ2-7, the CDR3 gives the full variable domain: DTGVSQNPRHKITKRGQNVTFRCDPISEHNRLYWYRQTLGQGPEFLTYFQNEAQLEKSRLLSDRFSAERPKGSFSTLEIQRTEQGDSAMYLCASSLASSGSYEQYFGPGTRLTVT.

This chain joins TRBV5-8 and TRBJ2-2; TRBD1 agrees at 9 bases. The CDR3 is 16 residues long. V lost 7 bases, J lost 2 bases, and 9 bases stayed unmatched. Germline assignment: CDR1 SGHTS and CDR2 YDEGEE. The CDR3 region is CASRPWTGANTGELFF. The DNA of the CDR3 is TGTGCCAGCCGACCCTGGACAGGGGCTAACACCGGGGAGCTGTTTTTT.

The V call is TRBV5-1, the J call TRBJ2-5, with unresolved D. This CDR3 region has 12 residues. Germline CDR1 reads SGHRS; CDR2 reads YFSETQ. Between the trimmed V and J ends, which lost 6 bases and 5 bases, there was a span of 11 bases. The CDR3 DNA is TGCGCCAGCATGGGGATTGGGGAGACCCAGTACTTC. It encodes CASMGIGETQYF.

The V gene is TRBV28, the J gene TRBJ2-1; 10 nucleotides agree with TRBD2. Trimming at V came to 4 bases and at J to 4 bases, leaving 10 bases not matched to a gene. The CDR3 has 17 residues. Germline V gives CDR1 MDHEN, CDR2 SYDVKM. The DNA of the CDR3 is TGTGCCAGCAGTTCCTCTCAGACTAGCGGGTTATACAATGAGCAGTTCTTC. Protein: CASSSSQTSGLYNEQFF.

The rearrangement uses TRBV15 and TRBJ2-7; D remains unclear. The CDR3 has 15 residues. Germline CDR1 reads LNHNV; CDR2 reads YYDKDF (reference sequence). The V end was cut by 0 bases, the J end by 5 bases, with 14 bases between. CDR3 region: CATSRDRIDFDEQYV. The CDR3, as DNA: TGTGCCACCAGCAGAGATCGTATTGACTTCGACGAGCAGTACGTC.

This chain links TRBV24-1 with TRBJ2-1, with 9 bases that match TRBD1. V trimming: 0 bases; J trimming: 8 bases; junction bases outside the gene matches: 7. This CDR3 is 16 amino acids long. Germline V lookup: CDR1 KGHDR, CDR2 SFDVKD. CDR3 residues: CATSDLYRGRLDEQFF. In nucleotides, the CDR3 is TGTGCCACCAGTGATTTGTACAGGGGGCGCTTGGATGAGCAGTTCTTC.

This clone was picked up one time. This chain uses TRBV6-5 with TRBJ2-3; 7 nucleotides line up with TRBD2. This CDR3 spans 13 amino acids. CDR1 is MNHEY, CDR2 SVGAGI, per germline. Trimming took 6 bases from V and 4 from J; bases not matched to a gene: 4. In nucleotides, the CDR3 is TGTGCCAGCAGGGGGGGGAATGCAGATACGCAGTATTTT. This codes for CASRGGNADTQYF.

The chain recombines TRBV28 with TRBJ1-5, with unresolved D. Germline V gene sequence: CDR1 MDHEN, CDR2 SYDVKM. V lost 6 bases and J lost 7, with 7 bases in between. CDR3 length: 11 amino acids. The CDR3 DNA follows: TGTGCCAGCAGGGCCGGACAGCCCCAGCATTTT. It codes for CASRAGQPQHF.

The chain's CDR3 is CASSYGQGTTNEKLFF. DNA of the CDR3: TGTGCCAGCAGCTACGGACAGGGCACAACTAATGAAAAACTGTTTTTT. This sequence joins TRBV7-2 and TRBJ1-4; TRBD1 matches 8 bases. The CDR3 is made up of 16 amino acids. Trimming took 4 bases from V and 0 from J; bases not matched to a gene: 4. Germline-derived CDR1 and CDR2 are SGHTA and FQGNSA.

To note about this clone: The junction departs from the called germline gene at one end, perhaps through a read error. The genes are TRBV6-1 and TRBJ1-6; 8 positions agree with TRBD1. CDR3 length equals 13 residues. CDR1 is MNHNS, CDR2 SASEGT, per germline. The CDR3 DNA reads TGTGCCAGCAGTGAAGGATTGAGGACAGGGCCAAACTTT. It codes for CASSEGLRTGPNF.

The rearrangement uses TRBV19 and TRBJ2-3, with 8 positions matching TRBD2. The trim removed 3 bases at V and 1 base at J, leaving 3 bases unmatched. The CDR3 has 15 residues. Per the germline V gene, CDR1 is LNHDA and CDR2 is SQIVND (reference sequence). For the CDR3, the DNA is TGTGCCAGTAGTATTTGGCGGGGGGGCACAGATACGCAGTATTTT. Amino acid sequence: CASSIWRGGTDTQYF.

In regard to this clone: This CDR3 is also generated by other DNA sequences in the sample. The chain couples TRBV11-2 to TRBJ2-7; no clear D gene. Germline-derived CDR1 and CDR2 are SGHAT and FQNNGV. The CDR3 has 13 residues. Trimming took off 1 base at V and 2 bases at J, with 6 bases between the two ends. CDR3 sequence (DNA): TGTGCCAGCAGCTTAGGGCCCGCCTACGAGCAGTACTTC. Translation gives CASSLGPAYEQYF.

The V call is TRBV23-1, the J call TRBJ2-1; 8 bases match TRBD2. TRBV23-1 is filed as an ORF, its function uncertain. The CDR3 contains 17 residues. V was pared by 0 bases and J by 0 bases, with 4 bases of the junction left unmatched. The CDR3 coding sequence is TGCGCCAGCAGTCAATCCCACCGGGAGGGCTCCTACAATGAGCAGTTCTTC. Its protein is CASSQSHREGSYNEQFF.

V and J are TRBV7-7 and TRBJ2-1, with unresolved D. The V and J ends lost 8 bases and 1 base respectively, with 9 bases between them. Germline assignment: CDR1 SSHAT and CDR2 FNYEAQ (reference sequence). There are 13 residues in the CDR3. This CDR3 reads CASSDGSYNEQFF. In DNA form, the CDR3 reads TGTGCCAGCTCTGATGGGTCCTACAATGAGCAGTTCTTC. The full variable domain, with the rest looked up from reference TRBV7-7 and TRBJ2-1, is GAGVSQSPRYKVTKRGQDVTLRCDPISSHATLYWYQQALGQGPEFLTYFNYEAQPDKSGLPSDRFSAERPEGSISTLTIQRTEQRDSAMYRCASSDGSYNEQFFGPGTRLTVL.

The chain joins TRBV28 to TRBJ1-2; no definite D call. With 6 bases removed from V and 3 bases from J, the gap between germline ends came to 23 bases. Germline CDR1 MDHEN, CDR2 SYDVKM. The CDR3 spans 17 residues. CDR3 in DNA: TGTGCCAGCAGCAGAACGGGAGATTTCGGGGAAGACTATGGCTACACCTTC. The encoded protein is CASSRTGDFGEDYGYTF.

This chain links TRBV19 with TRBJ1-6, with a weak D call TRBD1 (5 bases). CDR3 length: 13 residues. Germline V gives CDR1 LNHDA, CDR2 SQIVND (reference sequence). V lost 1 base, J lost 11 bases, and 9 bases lay in between. The DNA of the CDR3 is TGTGCCAGTAGTATAGGGGGGTCTCCACCCCTCCACTTT. As protein: CASSIGGSPPLHF.

The chain is built from TRBV12-3 or TRBV12-4 and TRBJ2-3, with D perhaps being TRBD1 or TRBD2 (5 bases each). This CDR3 comprises 13 residues. V lost 3 bases and J 4 bases, leaving 8 bases between the germline ends. CDR3 loop: CASSLGRADTQYF. The CDR3 DNA reads as TGTGCCAGCAGTTTGGGGCGGGCAGATACGCAGTATTTT.

The J gene is TRBJ2-2, the V gene TRBV5-5; 14 bases match TRBD2. V gave up 2 bases and J gave up 4 bases; unmatched junction bases: 7. This CDR3 has 18 amino acids. Germline lookup yields CDR1 SGHKS and CDR2 YYEKEE (reference sequence). DNA for the CDR3: TGTGCCAGCAGCTTCTCCGGGACTAGCGGGAGAGGCACCGGGGAGCTGTTTTTT. Translation gives CASSFSGTSGRGTGELFF.